These T cell receptor beta chains were read from a single sample in a study of CD8+ T cells in alopecia areata. Profiled with immunoSEQ multiplex PCR; TCRdb holds only in-frame clones, not every one. The sample yields 110,000 or so clones, under 40% seen once. Sample: CD4+ T cells sorted from blood. The source of these receptors is a human donor with alopecia areata. The CDR3 runs from the conserved cysteine through the conserved F or W. D genes are given only for firm matches. Expanded clones are given a class, and other clones once, few, many or no size at all.

clone_size: few
j_call: TRBJ2-3
d_call: .
v_call: TRBV7-3
cdr3_aa: CASSFNGGPSDTQYF
cdr3_nt: TGTGCCAGCAGTTTTAACGGGGGCCCTTCAGATACGCAGTATTTT

clone_size: .
j_call: TRBJ2-1
d_call: TRBD1
v_call: TRBV7-2
cdr3_aa: CASSRTGTGGHEQFF
cdr3_nt: TGTGCCAGCAGCCGAACCGGGACAGGGGGCCATGAGCAGTTCTTC

clone_size: .
j_call: TRBJ2-7
d_call: TRBD1
v_call: TRBV30
cdr3_aa: CASVRQTGYEQYF
cdr3_nt: TGTGCTTCGGTGCGGCAGACAGGGTACGAGCAGTACTTC

clone_size: .
j_call: TRBJ2-7
d_call: .
v_call: TRBV7-9
cdr3_aa: CASSYQLYEQYF
cdr3_nt: TGTGCCAGCAGCTACCAGCTCTACGAGCAGTACTTC

clone_size: .
j_call: TRBJ2-5
d_call: TRBD1
v_call: TRBV5-1
cdr3_aa: CASSSGGTGAEETQYF
cdr3_nt: TGCGCCAGCAGCTCCGGTGGGACAGGGGCGGAAGAGACCCAGTACTTC

clone_size: few
j_call: TRBJ1-2
d_call: TRBD1
v_call: TRBV29-1
cdr3_aa: CSVEPADRGLNGYTF
cdr3_nt: TGCAGCGTTGAACCCGCGGACAGGGGGCTTAATGGCTACACCTTC

clone_size: few
j_call: TRBJ2-3
d_call: .
v_call: TRBV28
cdr3_aa: CASNTLGTDTQYF
cdr3_nt: TGTGCCAGCAACACCCTAGGCACAGATACGCAGTATTTT

clone_size: .
j_call: TRBJ2-2
d_call: .
v_call: TRBV7-9
cdr3_aa: CASSPRTGWGTGELFF
cdr3_nt: TGTGCCAGCAGCCCCCGGACGGGGTGGGGCACCGGGGAGCTGTTTTTT

clone_size: .
j_call: TRBJ2-1
d_call: .
v_call: TRBV2
cdr3_aa: CASSGRQDEQFF
cdr3_nt: TGTGCCAGCAGTGGACGACAGGATGAGCAGTTCTTC

clone_size: few
j_call: TRBJ2-7
d_call: TRBD1
v_call: TRBV7-9
cdr3_aa: CASSLMTGTAYEQYF
cdr3_nt: TGTGCCAGCAGCTTAATGACAGGGACGGCCTACGAGCAGTACTTC

clone_size: few
j_call: TRBJ2-1
d_call: TRBD2
v_call: TRBV6-6
cdr3_aa: CASSDGGLDYNEQFF
cdr3_nt: TGTGCCAGCAGTGACGGAGGACTAGACTACAATGAGCAGTTCTTC

clone_size: .
j_call: TRBJ1-6
d_call: TRBD1
v_call: TRBV7-3
cdr3_aa: CASSSGQGMSPLHF
cdr3_nt: TGTGCCAGCAGCTCGGGACAGGGGATGTCACCCCTCCACTTT

clone_size: .
j_call: TRBJ1-1
d_call: TRBD1
v_call: TRBV29-1
cdr3_aa: CSATTGGHRTEAFF
cdr3_nt: TGCAGCGCGACGACAGGGGGGCATAGAACTGAAGCTTTCTTT

clone_size: few
j_call: TRBJ2-3
d_call: .
v_call: TRBV7-2
cdr3_aa: CASSLGVRWGDTQYF
cdr3_nt: TGTGCCAGCAGCTTAGGAGTTCGGTGGGGAGATACGCAGTATTTT

clone_size: .
j_call: TRBJ2-7
d_call: .
v_call: TRBV5-1
cdr3_aa: CASSFNSYEQYF
cdr3_nt: TGCGCCAGCAGCTTCAATAGCTACGAGCAGTACTTC

clone_size: .
j_call: TRBJ2-1
d_call: TRBD1
v_call: TRBV30
cdr3_aa: CAWSPRTGVSYEQFF
cdr3_nt: TGTGCCTGGAGTCCGAGGACAGGGGTATCGTATGAGCAGTTCTTC

clone_size: few
j_call: TRBJ1-1
d_call: .
v_call: TRBV29-1
cdr3_aa: CSVSLGRGHTEAFF
cdr3_nt: TGCAGCGTTAGTCTCGGAAGAGGTCACACTGAAGCTTTCTTT

clone_size: .
j_call: TRBJ2-2
d_call: .
v_call: TRBV7-8
cdr3_aa: CASGPFAGELFF
cdr3_nt: TGTGCCAGCGGGCCATTTGCCGGGGAGCTGTTTTTT

clone_size: few
j_call: TRBJ2-1
d_call: TRBD2
v_call: TRBV29-1
cdr3_aa: CSVLGLAGYNEQFF
cdr3_nt: TGCAGCGTTCTTGGCCTAGCGGGTTACAATGAGCAGTTCTTC

clone_size: few
j_call: TRBJ2-5
d_call: .
v_call: TRBV2
cdr3_aa: CASSDETQYF
cdr3_nt: TGTGCCAGCAGTGATGAGACCCAGTACTTC

clone_size: .
j_call: TRBJ2-7
d_call: TRBD1
v_call: TRBV19
cdr3_aa: CASSSRTGSSYEQYF
cdr3_nt: TGTGCCAGTAGTAGCCGGACAGGTTCATCCTACGAGCAGTACTTC

clone_size: few
j_call: TRBJ2-5
d_call: .
v_call: TRBV7-9
cdr3_aa: CASSLVSDQETQYF
cdr3_nt: TGTGCCAGCAGCTTAGTGTCCGACCAAGAGACCCAGTACTTC

clone_size: .
j_call: TRBJ1-2
d_call: .
v_call: TRBV28
cdr3_aa: CASSLKRRGNYGYTF
cdr3_nt: TGTGCCAGCAGTTTAAAAAGGAGGGGTAACTATGGCTACACCTTC

clone_size: .
j_call: TRBJ1-5
d_call: .
v_call: TRBV30
cdr3_aa: CAWSRGNSNQPQHF
cdr3_nt: TGTGCCTGGAGTCGGGGGAATAGCAATCAGCCCCAGCATTTT

clone_size: .
j_call: TRBJ2-2
d_call: .
v_call: TRBV29-1
cdr3_aa: CSVEPLGQNTGELFF
cdr3_nt: TGCAGCGTTGAACCTCTTGGACAGAACACCGGGGAGCTGTTTTTT

clone_size: few
j_call: TRBJ1-1
d_call: .
v_call: TRBV29-1
cdr3_aa: CSVGHKLRTNTEAFF
cdr3_nt: TGCAGCGTTGGACACAAACTGCGTACGAACACTGAAGCTTTCTTT

clone_size: .
j_call: TRBJ1-1
d_call: .
v_call: TRBV6-6
cdr3_aa: CASLSNWDTEAFF
cdr3_nt: TGTGCCAGCCTATCAAACTGGGACACTGAAGCTTTCTTT

clone_size: few
j_call: TRBJ2-1
d_call: .
v_call: TRBV7-8
cdr3_aa: CASSLRFQMGLEQFF
cdr3_nt: TGTGCCAGCAGCTTGCGATTTCAAATGGGATTAGAGCAGTTCTTC

clone_size: few
j_call: TRBJ2-4
d_call: .
v_call: TRBV18
cdr3_aa: CASSPFEAVAKNIQYF
cdr3_nt: TGTGCCAGCTCACCCTTTGAGGCAGTAGCCAAAAACATTCAGTACTTC

clone_size: few
j_call: TRBJ2-1
d_call: TRBD2
v_call: TRBV4-1
cdr3_aa: CASSQPTSDRYNEQFF
cdr3_nt: TGCGCCAGCAGCCAACCCACTAGCGACCGCTACAATGAGCAGTTCTTC

clone_size: .
j_call: TRBJ1-6
d_call: .
v_call: TRBV7-9
cdr3_aa: CASSIRGDSPLHF
cdr3_nt: TGTGCCAGCAGCATTAGGGGTGACTCACCCCTCCACTTT

clone_size: .
j_call: TRBJ2-3
d_call: TRBD2
v_call: TRBV30
cdr3_aa: CGGHRGLDVDTQYF
cdr3_nt: TGTGGAGGTCATAGGGGACTAGACGTGGATACGCAGTATTTT

clone_size: .
j_call: TRBJ1-4
d_call: .
v_call: TRBV29-1
cdr3_aa: CSVRTDLNEKLFF
cdr3_nt: TGCAGCGTACGGACAGACCTTAATGAAAAACTGTTTTTT

clone_size: few
j_call: TRBJ1-5
d_call: .
v_call: TRBV14
cdr3_aa: CASSQAGDNQPQHF
cdr3_nt: TGTGCCAGCAGCCAAGCAGGAGACAATCAGCCCCAGCATTTT

clone_size: once
j_call: TRBJ2-3
d_call: TRBD1
v_call: TRBV6-5
cdr3_aa: CASSPQGLGTDTQYF
cdr3_nt: TGTGCCAGCAGCCCACAGGGGTTGGGCACAGATACGCAGTATTTT

clone_size: few
j_call: TRBJ1-1
d_call: .
v_call: TRBV29-1
cdr3_aa: CSVATNRDTEAFF
cdr3_nt: TGCAGCGTTGCCACCAACAGGGACACTGAAGCTTTCTTT

clone_size: .
j_call: TRBJ2-1
d_call: TRBD1
v_call: TRBV9
cdr3_aa: CASSPGQGNNEQFF
cdr3_nt: TGTGCCAGCAGCCCAGGACAGGGGAACAATGAGCAGTTCTTC

clone_size: few
j_call: TRBJ1-5
d_call: TRBD1
v_call: TRBV2
cdr3_aa: CASSEDAGTGVYSNQPQHF
cdr3_nt: TGTGCCAGCAGTGAGGATGCCGGGACAGGGGTCTATAGCAATCAGCCCCAGCATTTT

clone_size: few
j_call: TRBJ2-5
d_call: TRBD2
v_call: TRBV29-1
cdr3_aa: CSGQGTSGSETQYF
cdr3_nt: TGCAGCGGACAGGGGACTAGCGGGAGCGAGACCCAGTACTTC

clone_size: few
j_call: TRBJ1-2
d_call: .
v_call: TRBV28
cdr3_aa: CAIETVPYGYTF
cdr3_nt: TGTGCCATTGAGACGGTACCCTATGGCTACACCTTC

clone_size: few
j_call: TRBJ2-3
d_call: .
v_call: TRBV29-1
cdr3_aa: CSGGTGQDTQYF
cdr3_nt: TGCAGCGGCGGGACTGGGCAAGATACGCAGTATTTT

clone_size: .
j_call: TRBJ1-1
d_call: .
v_call: TRBV30
cdr3_aa: CAGARGNTEAFF
cdr3_nt: TGTGCCGGCGCCAGGGGGAACACTGAAGCTTTCTTT

clone_size: .
j_call: TRBJ2-7
d_call: TRBD2
v_call: TRBV7-9
cdr3_aa: CASSAWEGNEQYF
cdr3_nt: TGTGCCAGCAGCGCTTGGGAGGGGAACGAGCAGTACTTC

clone_size: few
j_call: TRBJ2-4
d_call: TRBD1
v_call: TRBV7-2
cdr3_aa: CASSTGQATIQYF
cdr3_nt: TGTGCCAGCAGCACCGGACAGGCAACCATTCAGTACTTC

clone_size: .
j_call: TRBJ2-1
d_call: .
v_call: TRBV7-2
cdr3_aa: CASSFSRSNNEQFF
cdr3_nt: TGTGCCAGCAGCTTCTCCCGCTCCAACAATGAGCAGTTCTTC